The T cell receptor (beta chain) under discussion was sequenced for a study of long-term antiretroviral therapy in people with HIV. Background on the study: Initial samples were collected about a decade before the 2015 immediate-ART recommendation.

Survey-level resolution applied to immunoSEQ assay v3.0. Each sample aimed for roughly 40,000-50,000 sequenced T-cell genomes. The table came from immunoSEQ multiplex PCR; TCRdb's copy has only in-frame clones and leaves some out. The sample records more than 20,000 clones, around 82% being singletons. This TCR was recovered from a man aged 18 to 29 with HIV. Source: unsorted PBMCs, taken 3 years after starting antiretroviral therapy.

The CDR3 spells CASSRQADRGYTF. In DNA, the CDR3 is TGTGCCAGCAGTCGACAGGCCGATCGTGGCTACACCTTC. V usage is TRBV27 and J usage is TRBJ1-2; perhaps TRBD1 as D (6 bases). V lost 5 bases and J lost 7, with 14 bases in between. Germline values: CDR1 MNHEY, CDR2 SMNVEV (reference sequence). This CDR3 contains 13 residues.